The rows below give T cell receptor beta chains drawn from one sample of a study of Graves' ophthalmopathy and Graves' hyperthyroidism. TCRdb recomputed calls from the multiplex PCR reads with MiXCR, one row per CDR3 protein. Among 400,000 to 450,000 distinct CDR3 sequences, 20% to 25% were seen once, and the ten largest hold 2.5% to 3%. Material: peripheral blood. The receptor source for this set is a young woman with stable Graves' hyperthyroidism. The CDR3 runs from the conserved cysteine through the conserved F or W. D genes are given only for firm matches. Size tells how often a clone was seen (once, few, many) or the class of an expanded clone, and some rows leave it out.

>-|TRBV2|many|TRBJ1-3
CASSSGIGNTIYF
TGTGCCAGCAGTTCCGGGATTGGAAACACCATATATTTT
>-|TRBV20-1|-|TRBJ2-4
CSANIYGVAKNIKYF
TGCAGTGCCAATATCTACGGGGTGGCCAAAAACATTAAGTACTTC
>-|TRBV2|few|TRBJ2-2
CASSEGSVPTGELFF
TGTGCCAGCAGTGAAGGGTCGGTTCCGACCGGGGAGCTGTTTTTT
>TRBD1|TRBV30|many|TRBJ1-2
CAWSSGTGDGYTF
TGTGCCTGGAGTTCCGGGACAGGAGATGGCTACACCTTC
>-|TRBV19|-|TRBJ2-5
CASSPGRFQETQYF
TGTGCCAGTAGCCCCGGACGGTTTCAAGAGACCCAGTACTTC
>TRBD2|TRBV18|many|TRBJ2-7
CASSDSGMREQYF
TGTGCCAGCTCAGATAGCGGGATGCGTGAGCAGTACTTC
>-|TRBV2|few|TRBJ2-5
CASTSGGGQETQYF
TGTGCCAGCACCTCAGGGGGGGGCCAAGAGACCCAGTACTTC
>TRBD2|TRBV12-3/TRBV12-4|many|TRBJ2-2
CASSPTLAVLTGELFF
TGTGCCAGCAGCCCGACACTAGCGGTTCTCACCGGGGAGCTGTTTTTT
>-|TRBV10-1|-|TRBJ2-4
CASSEARGEVNIQYF
TGCGCCAGCAGTGAGGCGCGGGGTGAGGTAAACATTCAGTACTTC
>TRBD1|TRBV18|many|TRBJ1-1
CASSLSGQGARVTEAFF
TGTGCCAGCTCCCTTAGCGGACAGGGGGCGCGGGTCACTGAAGCTTTCTTT
>-|TRBV13|many|TRBJ1-2
CASSLAQGGYGYTF
TGTGCCAGCAGCTTAGCACAGGGAGGCTATGGCTACACCTTC
>TRBD1|TRBV6-1|-|TRBJ1-5
CASRDRHSNQPQHF
TGTGCCAGCCGGGACAGGCATAGCAATCAGCCCCAGCATTTT
>TRBD1|TRBV30|many|TRBJ2-4
CAWSKSRTGGLAKNIQYF
TGTGCCTGGAGTAAATCGAGGACAGGAGGACTAGCCAAAAACATTCAGTACTTC
>-|TRBV19|many|TRBJ1-1
CASSAAVNTEAFF
TGTGCCAGTAGTGCCGCAGTGAACACTGAAGCTTTCTTT
>TRBD1|TRBV28|many|TRBJ1-2
CASRGQGNNYGYTF
TGTGCCAGCAGGGGACAGGGGAATAACTATGGCTACACCTTC
>-|TRBV15|-|TRBJ1-2
CATSGGTGTGQNYGYTF
TGTGCCACCAGCGGAGGGACCGGGACGGGGCAAAATTATGGCTACACCTTC
>TRBD1|TRBV18|many|TRBJ2-5
CASSPQVVGGRETQYF
TGTGCCAGCTCACCACAGGTAGTAGGGGGCCGAGAGACCCAGTACTTC
>-|TRBV12-3/TRBV12-4|many|TRBJ2-5
CASSEDGRKGETQYF
TGTGCCAGCAGTGAGGACGGACGGAAGGGGGAGACCCAGTACTTC
>-|TRBV5-1|many|TRBJ1-5
CASSSGQNQPQHF
TGCGCCAGCAGCTCAGGACAGAATCAGCCCCAGCATTTT
>TRBD2|TRBV20-1|many|TRBJ2-7
CSAPLSGRNYEQYF
TGCAGTGCTCCCCTTAGCGGGAGGAACTACGAGCAGTACTTC
>-|TRBV7-2|many|TRBJ2-5
CASSSQGARVQYF
TGTGCCAGCAGCTCACAAGGGGCTAGGGTACAGTACTTC
>-|TRBV6-5|many|TRBJ2-7
CASSLSGGNSYEQYF
TGTGCCAGCAGTTTATCAGGGGGGAACTCCTACGAGCAGTACTTC
>-|TRBV5-1|-|TRBJ2-2
CASFPGSRTGELFF
TGCGCCAGCTTCCCAGGATCCCGGACCGGGGAGCTGTTTTTT
>-|TRBV7-6|many|TRBJ2-2
CASTLRGDSVSGTGELFF
TGTGCCAGCACCTTAAGGGGGGACTCGGTCTCTGGGACCGGGGAGCTGTTTTTT
>-|TRBV6-5|-|TRBJ2-2
CASSLGLSWTGELFF
TGTGCCAGCAGTTTAGGACTATCGTGGACCGGGGAGCTGTTTTTT
>-|TRBV6-5|many|TRBJ2-7
CASSSGLYYEQYF
TGTGCCAGCTCCAGCGGGCTTTACTACGAGCAGTACTTC
>-|TRBV2|many|TRBJ2-7
CASMVGSSYEQYF
TGTGCCAGCATGGTGGGGAGCTCCTACGAGCAGTACTTC
>-|TRBV6-1|many|TRBJ2-7
CASSEPRRTYEQYF
TGTGCCAGCAGTGAACCCCGAAGGACCTACGAGCAGTACTTC
>-|TRBV6-5|many|TRBJ1-1
CASSYSSGRGPTEAFF
TGTGCCAGCAGTTACTCGAGCGGCAGGGGCCCCACTGAAGCTTTCTTT
>TRBD1|TRBV6-1|few|TRBJ2-5
CASRINRGQETQYF
TGTGCCAGCAGGATCAACAGGGGACAAGAGACCCAGTACTTC
>-|TRBV6-2/TRBV6-3|many|TRBJ2-5
CASSWGTWQETQYF
TGTGCCAGCAGTTGGGGAACCTGGCAAGAGACCCAGTACTTC
>-|TRBV4-1|many|TRBJ2-5
CASSPTGRGQETQYF
TGCGCCAGCAGCCCTACCGGAAGGGGCCAAGAGACCCAGTACTTC
>TRBD2|TRBV20-1|many|TRBJ2-5
CSASPVRGGEETQYF
TGCAGTGCTAGCCCCGTCCGGGGGGGCGAAGAGACCCAGTACTTC
>-|TRBV6-5|many|TRBJ2-7
CASSLRDYEQYF
TGTGCCAGCAGCTTAAGGGACTACGAGCAGTACTTC
>-|TRBV28|-|TRBJ1-5
CASNTGGQPQHF
TGTGCCAGCAACACTGGAGGCCAGCCCCAGCATTTT
>-|TRBV11-2|many|TRBJ1-5
CASSPAGSNQPQHF
TGTGCCAGCAGCCCCGCGGGTAGCAATCAGCCCCAGCATTTT
>-|TRBV19|many|TRBJ1-2
CASSSLRDRYGYTF
TGTGCCAGTAGCTCCCTTCGGGACCGCTATGGCTACACCTTC
>TRBD1|TRBV11-2|many|TRBJ1-1
CASSLDRGRGSTEAFF
TGTGCCAGCAGCCTTGACAGGGGGCGGGGGAGCACTGAAGCTTTCTTT
>TRBD1|TRBV6-1|-|TRBJ1-3
CASRVGQGGNTIYF
TGTGCCAGCAGGGTGGGACAGGGAGGAAACACCATATATTTT
>-|TRBV7-2|many|TRBJ2-7
CASKDSYEQYF
TGTGCCAGCAAGGACTCATACGAGCAGTACTTC
>-|TRBV11-2|few|TRBJ2-2
CASSLYLGYGTGELFF
TGTGCCAGCAGCTTATACCTGGGATATGGGACCGGGGAGCTGTTTTTT
>TRBD2|TRBV9|few|TRBJ2-5
CASSTGGGGEETQYF
TGTGCCAGCAGTACAGGAGGCGGGGGGGAAGAGACCCAGTACTTC
>TRBD2|TRBV20-1|many|TRBJ2-5
CSARTSSPNSRQETQYF
TGCAGTGCTAGGACTAGCAGCCCCAATTCACGGCAAGAGACCCAGTACTTC
>-|TRBV15|many|TRBJ2-5
CATSRDLSLVETQYF
TGTGCCACCAGCAGAGATCTTAGCTTAGTAGAGACCCAGTACTTC
>TRBD1|TRBV28|-|TRBJ1-5
CASSPDRGRVQPQHF
TGTGCCAGCAGCCCAGACAGGGGGCGCGTTCAGCCCCAGCATTTT
>TRBD1|TRBV11-2|once|TRBJ1-1
CASSSRGSTEAFF
TGTGCCAGCAGCTCCAGGGGGTCCACTGAAGCCTTCTTT
>-|TRBV19|many|TRBJ2-5
CASSIGFTGAKATQYF
TGTGCCAGTAGTATTGGCTTTACTGGGGCGAAGGCGACCCAGTACTTC
>-|TRBV6-2/TRBV6-3|-|TRBJ1-5
CASSTYSNQPQHF
TGTGCCAGCAGTACATATAGCAATCAGCCCCAGCATTTT